This TCR beta chain came from a study of blood T cell repertoires in COVID-19. Turning to the study itself: The analysed material was cDNA or gDNA that came from T cells, B-cell-depleted T cells, or PBMCs.

As handled by the study authors: Reference gene primer amplification gave nucleated cell count estimates. Profiled with immunoSEQ multiplex PCR; TCRdb holds only in-frame clones, not every one. V and J calls and clone size come straight from that table; D and trimming were deduced from the DNA. The table includes over 200,000 clones, around 89% detected once. The receptor comes from a man in his forties who had recovered from COVID-19. Sequenced input: PBMCs or T cells enriched from blood (not recorded which).

The CDR3 loop is CASRYNRGNTGELFF. In nucleotides, the CDR3 is TGTGCCAGCAGATACAACAGGGGCAACACCGGGGAGCTGTTTTTT. The V call is TRBV7-2, the J call TRBJ2-2, with 7 positions matching TRBD1. CDR3 length: 15 residues. Germline CDR1 and CDR2: SGHTA and FQGNSA. J gave up 2 bases and V 6 bases, and 6 bases lay outside the gene matches. The variable domain in full, completed from reference TRBV7-2 and TRBJ2-2, reads GAGVSQSPSNKVTEKGKDVELRCDPISGHTALYWYRQSLGQGLEFLIYFQGNSAPDKSGLPSDRFSAERTGGSVSTLTIQRTQQEDSAVYLCASRYNRGNTGELFFGEGSRLTVL.